Described below is a single T cell receptor (beta chain) sequence and its context. The antigen is unknown. This CDR3 comprises 14 residues. Germline V gives CDR1 MNHEY, CDR2 SMNVEV (reference sequence). The V gene end was trimmed by 6 bases and the J gene end by 1 base; junction bases not matched to a gene: 3. This entry is derived from a study of cytomegalovirus exposure and HLA in healthy donors. Notes on the study in general: Later analysis associated a missense DCLRE1C variant with TCR beta V- and J-gene trimming. Some highly shared sequence variants likely arose as a pipeline artifact. In a later analysis, at a false discovery rate of 0.05, about 16,000 TCR beta sequences matched HLA alleles. In a later analysis, most CMV-associated TCR beta chains appeared HLA-restricted.

Both 60 Vbeta primers and 13 Jbeta primers went into the PCR. Data came from immunoSEQ multiplex PCR; TCRdb stores just in-frame clones and leaves some out. The data hold more than 95,000 clones, with 13% to 15% observed a single time. The chain has TRBV27 and TRBJ1-5; 7 positions match TRBD1. Material for sequencing was PBMCs. The origin of this receptor is a female donor in good health and CMV-seronegative. The CDR3 here is CASRTGVSNQPQHF. CDR3 DNA sequence: TGTGCCAGCAGAACAGGGGTAAGCAATCAGCCCCAGCATTTT.